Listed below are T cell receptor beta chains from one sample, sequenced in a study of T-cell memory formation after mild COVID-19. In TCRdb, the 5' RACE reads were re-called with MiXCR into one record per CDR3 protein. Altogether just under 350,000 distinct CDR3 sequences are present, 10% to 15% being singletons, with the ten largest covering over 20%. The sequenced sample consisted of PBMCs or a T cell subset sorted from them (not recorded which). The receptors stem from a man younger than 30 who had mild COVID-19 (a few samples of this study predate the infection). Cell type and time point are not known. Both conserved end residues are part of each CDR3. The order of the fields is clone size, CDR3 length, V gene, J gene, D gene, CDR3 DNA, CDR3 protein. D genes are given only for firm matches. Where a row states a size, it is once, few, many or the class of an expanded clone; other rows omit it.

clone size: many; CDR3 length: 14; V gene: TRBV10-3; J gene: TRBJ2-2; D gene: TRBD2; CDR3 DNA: TGTGCCATGGGACTAGCGGGGGGGACCGGGGAGCTGTTTTTT; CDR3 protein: CAMGLAGGTGELFF
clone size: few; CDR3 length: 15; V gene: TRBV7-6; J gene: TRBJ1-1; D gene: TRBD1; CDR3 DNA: TGTGCCAGCAGCCAGGGACAGGGGAAGAACACTGAAGCTTTCTTT; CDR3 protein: CASSQGQGKNTEAFF
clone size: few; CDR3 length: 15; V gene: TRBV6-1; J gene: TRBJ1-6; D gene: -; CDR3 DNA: TGTGCCAGCTTCCTTGGGGGGACTTTGGGCTCACCCCTCCACTTT; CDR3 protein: CASFLGGTLGSPLHF
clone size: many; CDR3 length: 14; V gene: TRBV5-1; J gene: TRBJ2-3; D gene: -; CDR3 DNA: TGCGCCAGCAGCTTGAGGGTTAGCACAGATACGCAGTATTTT; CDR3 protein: CASSLRVSTDTQYF
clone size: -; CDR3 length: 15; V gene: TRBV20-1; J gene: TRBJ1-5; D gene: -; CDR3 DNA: TGCAGTGCTAGGAGGGTCCCGAACCCCCTACAGCCCCAGCATTTT; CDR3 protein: CSARRVPNPLQPQHF
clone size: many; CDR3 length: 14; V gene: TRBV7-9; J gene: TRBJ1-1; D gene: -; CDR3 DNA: TGTGCCAGCACCCGGGACGGGACCTTCACTGAAGCTTTCTTT; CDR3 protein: CASTRDGTFTEAFF
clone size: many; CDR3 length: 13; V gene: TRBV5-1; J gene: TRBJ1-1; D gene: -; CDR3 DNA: TGCGCCAGCAGCTGGGATTTGAACACTGAAGCTTTCTTT; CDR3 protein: CASSWDLNTEAFF
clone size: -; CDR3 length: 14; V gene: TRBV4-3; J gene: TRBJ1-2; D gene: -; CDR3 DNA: TGCGCCAGCAGCCAAGATTCTTTGGGTGGCGGCTACACCTTC; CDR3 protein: CASSQDSLGGGYTF
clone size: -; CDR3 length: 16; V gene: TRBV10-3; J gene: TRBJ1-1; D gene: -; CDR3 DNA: TGTGCCATCAGTGAGTCAAGAAATCCGGGGAACACTGAAGCTTTCTTT; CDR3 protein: CAISESRNPGNTEAFF
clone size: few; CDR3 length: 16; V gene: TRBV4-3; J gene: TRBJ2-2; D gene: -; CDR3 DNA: TGCGCCAGCAGCCAAGATCGGTCTGGTAACACCGGGGAGCTGTTTTTT; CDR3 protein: CASSQDRSGNTGELFF
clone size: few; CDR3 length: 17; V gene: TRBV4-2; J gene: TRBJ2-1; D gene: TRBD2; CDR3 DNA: TGTGCCAGCAGCGCTCAACTAGCGGGGGGGCCCTACAATGAGCAGTTCTTC; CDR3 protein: CASSAQLAGGPYNEQFF
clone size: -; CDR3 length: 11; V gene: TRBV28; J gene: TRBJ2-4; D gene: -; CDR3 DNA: TGTGCCAGCAAGGGAGCGGGTATTCAGTACTTC; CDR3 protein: CASKGAGIQYF
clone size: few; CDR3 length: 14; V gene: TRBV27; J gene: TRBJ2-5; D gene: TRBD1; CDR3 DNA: TGTGCCAGCAGGCGGGACAGGGCGGGGGAGACCCAGTACTTC; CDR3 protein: CASRRDRAGETQYF
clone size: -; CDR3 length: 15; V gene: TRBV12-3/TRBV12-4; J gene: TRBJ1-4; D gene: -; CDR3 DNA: TGTGCCAGCAGATCACCCCGGGGGCACGGTGAAAAACTGTTTTTT; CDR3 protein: CASRSPRGHGEKLFF
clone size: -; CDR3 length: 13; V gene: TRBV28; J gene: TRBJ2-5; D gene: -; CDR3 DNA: TGTGCCAGCAGTTTCCTCAGACTTGGGACCCAGTACTTC; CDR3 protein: CASSFLRLGTQYF
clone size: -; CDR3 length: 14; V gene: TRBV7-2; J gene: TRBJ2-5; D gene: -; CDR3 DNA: TGTGCCAGCAGTCTAAGAGGAGGGGGAGAGACCCAGTACTTC; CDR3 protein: CASSLRGGGETQYF
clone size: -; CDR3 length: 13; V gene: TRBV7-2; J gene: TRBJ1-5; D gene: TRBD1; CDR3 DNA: TGTGCCAGCAGCGAGACAGGGCAACAGCCCCAGCATTTT; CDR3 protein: CASSETGQQPQHF
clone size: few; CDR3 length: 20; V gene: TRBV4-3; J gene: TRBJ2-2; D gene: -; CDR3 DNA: TGCGCCAGCAGCCAAGAAATTTGGGACCCTGGAGGGGCCCACACCGGGGAGCTGTTTTTT; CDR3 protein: CASSQEIWDPGGAHTGELFF
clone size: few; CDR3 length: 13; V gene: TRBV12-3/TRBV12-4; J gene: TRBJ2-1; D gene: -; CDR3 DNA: TGTGCCAGCAGTTTTGCAGCAGGAATGGGATTGAGCTTC; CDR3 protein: CASSFAAGMGLSF
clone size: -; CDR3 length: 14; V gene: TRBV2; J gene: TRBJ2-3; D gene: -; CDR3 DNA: TGTGCCAGCATCACAGGGCCCAGCACAGATACGCAGTATTTT; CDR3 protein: CASITGPSTDTQYF
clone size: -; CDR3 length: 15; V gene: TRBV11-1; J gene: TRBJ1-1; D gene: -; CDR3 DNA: TGTGCCAGCAGCCAACGGACATCCTGGCGGACTGAAGCTTTCTTT; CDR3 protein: CASSQRTSWRTEAFF
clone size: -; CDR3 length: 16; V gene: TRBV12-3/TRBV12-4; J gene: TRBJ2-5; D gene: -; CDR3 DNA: TGTGCCAGCAGTTTATGGGGGGGCCCCCGAGGAGAGACCCAGTACTTC; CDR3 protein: CASSLWGGPRGETQYF
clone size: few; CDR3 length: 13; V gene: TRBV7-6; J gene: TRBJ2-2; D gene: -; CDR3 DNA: TGTGCCAGCACCGGGAACGCTACCGGGGAGCTGTTTTTT; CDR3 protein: CASTGNATGELFF
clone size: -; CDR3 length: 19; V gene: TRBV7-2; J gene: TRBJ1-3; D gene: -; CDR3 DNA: TGTGCCAGCAGCTTAGACAGGGTCCAACTTCTGAGCTCTGGAAACACCATATATTTT; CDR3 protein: CASSLDRVQLLSSGNTIYF
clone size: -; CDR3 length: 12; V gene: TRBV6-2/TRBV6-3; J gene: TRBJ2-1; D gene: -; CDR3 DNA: TGTGCCAGCAACCAGTTCGACAATGAGCAGTTCTTC; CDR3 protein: CASNQFDNEQFF
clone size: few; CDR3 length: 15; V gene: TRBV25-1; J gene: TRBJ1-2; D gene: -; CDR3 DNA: TGTGCCAGCAGTGGCCCCTCGGGGTATAACTATGGCTACACCTTC; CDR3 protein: CASSGPSGYNYGYTF
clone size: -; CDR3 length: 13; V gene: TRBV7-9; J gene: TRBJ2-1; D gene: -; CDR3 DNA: TGTGCCAGCAGCTTAGAGATAAACAATGAGCAGTTCTTC; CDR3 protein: CASSLEINNEQFF
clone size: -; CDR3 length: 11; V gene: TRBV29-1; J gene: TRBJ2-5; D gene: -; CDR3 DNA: TGCAGCGTTCCGGGATCGGAGACCCAGTACTTC; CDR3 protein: CSVPGSETQYF
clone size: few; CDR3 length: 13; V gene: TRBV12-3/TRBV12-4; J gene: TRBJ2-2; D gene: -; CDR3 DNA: TGTGCCAGCAGTCCCTATATCGCCGGGGAGCTGTTTTTT; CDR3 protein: CASSPYIAGELFF
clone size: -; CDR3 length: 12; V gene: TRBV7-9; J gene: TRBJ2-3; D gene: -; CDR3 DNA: TGTGCCAGCAGCAGAGACCCAGATACGCAGTATTTT; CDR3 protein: CASSRDPDTQYF
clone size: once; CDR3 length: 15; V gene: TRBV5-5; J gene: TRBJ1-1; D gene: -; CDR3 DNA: TGTGCCAGCAGCTTGGGAGGGGCACAGGGTTCGGGAGCTTTCTTT; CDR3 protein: CASSLGGAQGSGAFF
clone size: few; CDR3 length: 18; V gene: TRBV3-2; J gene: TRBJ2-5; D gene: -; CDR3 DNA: TGTGCCAGCAGCCAAGATGGGGAGACTAGCGGGAAACAAGAGACCCAGTACTTC; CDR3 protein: CASSQDGETSGKQETQYF
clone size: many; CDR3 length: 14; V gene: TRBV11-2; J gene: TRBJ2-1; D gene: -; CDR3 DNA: TGTGCCAGCAGGAGGGGGGGCTCCTACAATGAGCAGTTCTTC; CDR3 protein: CASRRGGSYNEQFF
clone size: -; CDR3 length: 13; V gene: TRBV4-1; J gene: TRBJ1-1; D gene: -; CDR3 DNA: TGCGCCAGCAGCCAAATATCTTTCGCTGAAGCTTTCTTT; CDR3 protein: CASSQISFAEAFF
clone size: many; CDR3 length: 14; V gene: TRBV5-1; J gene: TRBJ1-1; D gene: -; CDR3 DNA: TGTGCCAGCAGCTTAGGAGGGCTCAACACTGAAGCTTTCTTT; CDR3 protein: CASSLGGLNTEAFF
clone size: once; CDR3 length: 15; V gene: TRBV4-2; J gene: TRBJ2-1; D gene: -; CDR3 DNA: TGTGCCAGCAGCCCCGGACGGATCCTGGGTTATGAGCAGTTCTTC; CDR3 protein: CASSPGRILGYEQFF
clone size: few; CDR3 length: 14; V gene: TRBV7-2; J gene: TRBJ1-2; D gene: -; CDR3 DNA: TGTGCCAGCAGCTTAGACAGGCTTCCCGATGGCTACACCTTC; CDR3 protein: CASSLDRLPDGYTF
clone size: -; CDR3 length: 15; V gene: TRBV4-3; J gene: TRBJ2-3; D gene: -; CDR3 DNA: TGCGCCAGCAGCCAAGCAACTACTGGTGCAGATACGCAGTATTTT; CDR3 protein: CASSQATTGADTQYF
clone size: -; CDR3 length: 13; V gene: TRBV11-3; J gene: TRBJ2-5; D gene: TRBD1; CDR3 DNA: TGTGCCAGCAGCAGACAGGGGAAAGAGACCCAGTACTTC; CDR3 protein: CASSRQGKETQYF
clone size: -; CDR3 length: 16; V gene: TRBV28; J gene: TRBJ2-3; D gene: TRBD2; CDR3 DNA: TGTGCCAGCAGACCCTTACCCGGACTAGCGACAGATACGCAGTATTTT; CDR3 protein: CASRPLPGLATDTQYF
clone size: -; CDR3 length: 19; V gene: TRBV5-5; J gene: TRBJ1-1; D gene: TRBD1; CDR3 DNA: TGTGCCAGCAGCCTCCGGACAGGGTTTCCAAAGCCAGCGGACACTGAAGCTTTCTTT; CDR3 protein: CASSLRTGFPKPADTEAFF
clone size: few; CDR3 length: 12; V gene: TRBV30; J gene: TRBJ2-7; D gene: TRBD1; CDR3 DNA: TGTGCCTGGAGTCTACAGGGGAACGAGCAGTACTTC; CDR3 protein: CAWSLQGNEQYF
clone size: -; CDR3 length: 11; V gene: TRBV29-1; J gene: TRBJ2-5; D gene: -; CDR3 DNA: TGCAGCGAGGATACCCAAGAGACCCAGTACTTC; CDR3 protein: CSEDTQETQYF
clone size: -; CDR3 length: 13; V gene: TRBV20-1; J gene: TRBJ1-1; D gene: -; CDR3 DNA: TGCAGTGCTAGCTCTGGAGGGGACACTGAAGCTTTCTTT; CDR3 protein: CSASSGGDTEAFF
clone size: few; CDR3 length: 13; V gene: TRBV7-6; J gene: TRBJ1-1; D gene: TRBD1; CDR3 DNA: TGTGCCAGCAGCAAGACAGGGTACACTGAAGCTTTCTTT; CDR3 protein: CASSKTGYTEAFF